The 29 T cell receptor beta chains in this list originate from one sample, sequenced in a study of CD4 T cells in relation to SARS-CoV-2 and coronaviruses. The method was immunoSEQ multiplex PCR; TCRdb's version includes in-frame clones alone and lacks a portion of them. The profile shows 20,000 or so clones, about 80% of them singletons. Unexposed donor CD4+ T cells date from 2011-2018, before the COVID-19 pandemic. After roughly 9 days of culture, CD4+ T cells were isolated. These TCRs are of unknown antigen specificity. Sequencing used CD4+ T cells from PBMCs, cultured in vitro. The receptors shown here come from a human donor in good health.

This chain joins TRBV29-1 and TRBJ1-1; 9 bases agree with TRBD1. Germline V gene sequence: CDR1 SQVTM, CDR2 ANQGSEA. The CDR3 is 17 amino acids. Trimming at V came to 4 bases and at J to 5 bases, leaving 17 bases not matched to a gene. The CDR3 coding sequence is TGCAGCGTTGCGATTAGTCCCGGGACAGGGTTCAGGACTGAAGCTTTCTTT. This sequence encodes CSVAISPGTGFRTEAFF.

The chain employs TRBV19 and TRBJ1-2, with D uncertain. The CDR3 totals 12 residues. From germline, CDR1 is LNHDA and CDR2 SQIVND (reference sequence). The V gene lost 5 bases and the J gene lost 4 bases, with 8 bases spanning the gap. The CDR3 spells CASSAQGYGYTF. In DNA form, the CDR3 reads TGTGCCAGTAGTGCCCAAGGCTATGGCTACACCTTC.

This clone was recorded only once. The rearrangement uses TRBV7-9 and TRBJ2-5; no definite D call. The germline gives CDR1 SEHNR, CDR2 FQNEAQ (reference sequence). The CDR3 runs to 14 residues. Trimming took 5 bases from V and 3 from J, leaving 13 bases between them. CDR3 nucleotide sequence: TGTGCCAGCAGCAACGGACCGAGAGAAGAGACCCAGTACTTC. As protein: CASSNGPREETQYF.

The chain recombines TRBV25-1 with TRBJ2-5; a weak D match, TRBD2 (7 bases). Per germline, CDR1 MGHDK and CDR2 SYGVNS. V lost 5 bases and J lost 4, with 14 bases in between. This CDR3 comprises 14 residues. The CDR3 loop is CASSLGGAVETQYF. The CDR3 DNA reads TGTGCCAGCAGTCTTGGGGGGGCCGTAGAGACCCAGTACTTC.

This clone appeared a single time. The chain combines TRBV5-5 with TRBJ2-1, with TRBD1 identical over 7 bases. This CDR3 contains 15 residues. V shed 1 base and J 5 bases; nucleotides not matched to a gene: 6. Germline assignment: CDR1 SGHKS and CDR2 YYEKEE (reference sequence). The CDR3 reads CASSLLQGRNNEQFF. The CDR3 region has the DNA TGTGCCAGCAGCTTGTTACAGGGGAGAAACAATGAGCAGTTCTTC. Combining the CDR3 with reference TRBV5-5 and TRBJ2-1 gives the whole variable domain DAGVTQSPTHLIKTRGQQVTLRCSPISGHKSVSWYQQVLGQGPQFIFQYYEKEERGRGNFPDRFSARQFPNYSSELNVNALLLGDSALYLCASSLLQGRNNEQFFGPGTRLTVL.

The gene calls are TRBV6-6 and TRBJ2-3; 9 bases match TRBD2. The CDR3 runs 16 residues. Germline CDR1 and CDR2: MNHNY and SVGAGI (reference sequence). With 6 bases clipped from V and 3 bases from J, the junction kept 10 bases outside the gene matches. The CDR3 here is CASSPTPAGGTDTQYF. The CDR3 DNA sequence: TGTGCCAGCAGCCCAACCCCTGCGGGAGGGACAGATACGCAGTATTTT.

The chain employs TRBV6-5 and TRBJ2-1; 8 bases fit TRBD2. The CDR3 runs to 16 residues. V was clipped by 0 bases and J by 0 bases; unmatched bases: 1. Germline V gene data show CDR1 as MNHEY and CDR2 as SVGAGI. CDR3 region: CASSYSSGSSYNEQFF. Written as DNA, the CDR3 is TGTGCCAGCAGTTACTCGAGCGGGAGCTCCTACAATGAGCAGTTCTTC.

Of note for this clone: One end of the junction fails to match germline, which may point to a read error. V and J are TRBV7-9 and TRBJ2-5; 8 positions match TRBD1. In germline, CDR1 is SEHNR, CDR2 FQNEAQ (reference sequence). The CDR3 consists of 16 residues. The DNA for the CDR3 is TGTGCCAGCACCTTACCCACAGGGGGGAGAGGAGAGACCCAGTACTTC. This gives the protein CASTLPTGGRGETQYF.

This chain uses TRBV6-5 with TRBJ2-7, with 7 bases lining up with TRBD1. V trimming: 3 bases; J trimming: 5 bases; junction bases outside the gene matches: 7. Germline CDR1 reads MNHEY; CDR2 reads SVGAGI. This CDR3 has 14 amino acids. The CDR3 sequence: CASSYNRQGHEQYF. The CDR3 DNA reads TGTGCCAGCAGTTATAACAGACAGGGCCACGAGCAGTACTTC.

The rearrangement links TRBV7-9 to TRBJ1-5, with D tentatively TRBD1 (6 bases). Germline-derived CDR1 and CDR2 are SEHNR and FQNEAQ (reference sequence). The CDR3 totals 13 residues. V lost 0 bases and J 9 bases, leaving 9 bases between the germline ends. The CDR3 reads CASSLAEQGPQHF. CDR3 bases: TGTGCCAGCAGCTTAGCAGAACAGGGGCCCCAGCATTTT.

The rearrangement links TRBV5-5 to TRBJ1-2; TRBD1 matches at 10 bases. There are 17 residues in the CDR3. The germline V gene encodes CDR1 SGHKS and CDR2 YYEKEE (reference sequence). The V and J ends lost 3 bases and 5 bases, in that order; junction bases with no gene match: 13. CDR3: CASSSGPGQGRFYGYTF. In nucleotides, the CDR3 is TGTGCCAGCAGCTCCGGACCGGGACAGGGGCGATTTTATGGCTACACCTTC.

The chain couples TRBV5-1 to TRBJ1-2; D is undetermined. The germline CDR1 and CDR2 sequences are SGHRS and YFSETQ. Trimming left V 4 bases short and J 8 bases short, with 18 bases between. The CDR3 loop spans 14 amino acids. CDR3: CASSPKGSENGYTF. Here the CDR3 DNA reads TGCGCCAGCAGCCCTAAAGGGTCGGAGAACGGCTACACCTTC.

This clone came up a few times. The rearrangement uses TRBV24-1 and TRBJ2-2, with D perhaps TRBD1 (8 bases). Per the germline V gene, CDR1 is KGHDR and CDR2 is SFDVKD. CDR3 length equals 16 residues. Trimming shortened V by 4 bases and J by 5 bases, and 16 bases separated the two germline ends. CDR3 coding DNA: TGTGCCACCAGTGACGACAGGGGAGGGTATACCGGGGAGCTGTTTTTT. The encoded protein is CATSDDRGGYTGELFF.

The rearrangement links TRBV6-5 to TRBJ1-4; perhaps TRBD1 as D (5 bases). The CDR3 extends over 15 amino acids. The V gene lost 5 bases and the J gene lost 13 bases, with 23 bases spanning the gap. Germline V gene lookup returns CDR1 MNHEY and CDR2 SVGAGI. The DNA for the CDR3 is TGTGCCAGCAGTAAATCTCAATCGGGACCGGGTAGACTGTTTTTT. Protein product: CASSKSQSGPGRLFF.

J is TRBJ2-5 and V is TRBV4-1; tentative D call: TRBD2 (5 bases). The CDR3 contains 16 residues. Looked up from germline, CDR1 is MGHRA and CDR2 is YSYEKL. V was shortened by 2 bases and J by 2 bases, with 15 bases between the two germline ends. CDR3 loop: CASSQLQPGLQETQYF. In DNA form, the CDR3 reads TGCGCCAGCAGCCAACTACAACCGGGATTACAAGAGACCCAGTACTTC.

The chain combines TRBV4-1 with TRBJ2-5; perhaps TRBD1 as D (5 bases). The V gene's germline CDR1 is MGHRA and CDR2 YSYEKL. The CDR3 totals 15 residues. Between the trimmed V and J ends, which lost 0 bases and 5 bases, there was a span of 13 bases. CDR3 region: CASSQEGLGQETQYF. CDR3 coding DNA: TGCGCCAGCAGCCAAGAGGGGCTAGGTCAGGAGACCCAGTACTTC.

This clone was counted only a few times. The rearrangement uses TRBV6-4 and TRBJ2-2; no firm D call. V was cut by 2 bases and J by 4 bases, with 5 bases left in between. There are 13 residues in the CDR3. Germline CDR1 MRHNA, CDR2 SNTAGT. The DNA for the CDR3 is TGTGCCAGCAGTGACAGCTCCACCGGGGAGCTGTTTTTT. Translating it yields CASSDSSTGELFF.

This sequence joins TRBV19 and TRBJ2-1; TRBD2 agrees at 11 bases. The CDR3 is 15 amino acids. With V trimmed by 8 bases and J by 3 bases, 6 bases remained unmatched. In germline, CDR1 is LNHDA, CDR2 SQIVND (reference sequence). The CDR3 spells CASRLAGTRYNEQFF. CDR3 DNA: TGTGCCAGTCGACTAGCGGGAACCCGCTACAATGAGCAGTTCTTC.

The CDR3 loop is CASSFLRLSGANVLTF. As DNA, the CDR3 is TGCGCCAGCAGCTTCCTAAGGCTCTCTGGGGCCAACGTCCTGACTTTC. The chain employs TRBV5-1 and TRBJ2-6; D gene unclear. Germline CDR1 reads SGHRS; CDR2 reads YFSETQ. The CDR3 length is 16 residues. Trimming stripped 2 bases from V and 0 bases from J, with 9 bases between.

The chain's CDR3 is CASSPRGGTYEQYF. As DNA, the CDR3 is TGCGCCAGCAGCCCACGTGGGGGAACCTACGAGCAGTACTTC. This chain joins TRBV4-1 and TRBJ2-7; D could derive from TRBD1 or TRBD2 (5 bases each). The CDR3 contains 14 residues. V was cut by 4 bases and J by 2 bases, with 12 bases left in between. CDR1 MGHRA and CDR2 YSYEKL come from the germline V gene.

The chain carries TRBV6-6 and TRBJ1-2; the match to TRBD1 covers 12 bases. Germline trimming cut 11 bases from V and 7 bases from J; bases unmatched to any gene: 17. There are 16 residues in the CDR3. Germline V gene data show CDR1 as MNHNY and CDR2 as SVGAGI (reference sequence). The chain's CDR3 is CAGGGDRGRSLGGYTF. CDR3 DNA sequence: TGTGCCGGCGGCGGGGACAGGGGGCGCAGCTTAGGTGGCTACACCTTC.

This chain uses TRBV7-2 with TRBJ2-1, with TRBD2 matching over 9 bases. Germline CDR1 reads SGHTA; CDR2 reads FQGNSA. The trim removed 5 bases at V and 5 bases at J, leaving 7 bases unmatched. The CDR3 loop spans 15 amino acids. The CDR3: CASSPTSGTHNEQFF. DNA of the CDR3: TGTGCCAGCAGCCCGACTAGCGGAACCCACAATGAGCAGTTCTTC.

This clone was observed a handful of times. The J gene is TRBJ1-5, the V gene TRBV3-1 (or the pseudogene TRBV3-2), with 8 bases that match TRBD1. Germline CDR1 and CDR2: LGHDT and YNNKEL (reference sequence). The CDR3 has 15 residues. The trim removed 1 base at V and 4 bases at J, leaving 3 bases unmatched. As DNA, the CDR3 is TGTGCCAGCAGCCAAGGAACAGGGGGTAATCAGCCCCAGCATTTT. This sequence encodes CASSQGTGGNQPQHF.

The chain is built from TRBV7-9 and TRBJ2-5, with 12 bases aligning to TRBD1. This CDR3 is built from 15 residues. J was trimmed by 3 bases and V by 3 bases; bases with no gene match: 2. Germline CDR1 is SEHNR and CDR2 is FQNEAQ (reference sequence). The CDR3 bases are TGTGCCAGCAGCTTGGGGACAGGGGGCGAAGAGACCCAGTACTTC. Residues: CASSLGTGGEETQYF.

The V and J genes are TRBV19 and TRBJ2-1, with D perhaps TRBD2 (6 bases). V lost 4 bases to trimming and J lost 3 bases, with 16 bases between them. This CDR3 contains 16 residues. Germline V gene data show CDR1 as LNHDA and CDR2 as SQIVND (reference sequence). This CDR3 is CASSKSGTDYYNEQFF. The DNA of the CDR3 is TGTGCCAGTAGTAAATCCGGGACTGACTACTACAATGAGCAGTTCTTC.

V usage is TRBV10-3 and J usage is TRBJ2-1; 11 bases are shared with TRBD2. The CDR3 has 15 residues. Germline V lookup: CDR1 ENHRY, CDR2 SYGVKD. V was clipped by 8 bases and J by 9 bases; unmatched bases: 12. Written as DNA, the CDR3 is TGTGCCATCGGCGGGACTAGCGGTTTGGGGGGTGAGCAGTTCTTC. This sequence encodes CAIGGTSGLGGEQFF.

The chain combines TRBV9 with TRBJ1-6, with TRBD1 as a possible D gene (5 bases). The V gene's germline CDR1 is SGDLS and CDR2 YYNGEE. The CDR3 runs to 16 residues. The V end lost 0 bases, the J end lost 9 bases, and 16 bases lay between the germline ends. CDR3 loop: CASSVGGPGRGSPLHF. DNA for the CDR3: TGTGCCAGCAGCGTAGGCGGGCCCGGTAGGGGTTCACCCCTCCACTTT. Variable domain in full (rest from reference TRBV9 and TRBJ1-6): DSGVTQTPKHLITATGQRVTLRCSPRSGDLSVYWYQQSLDQGLQFLIQYYNGEERAKGNILERFSAQQFPDLHSELNLSSLELGDSALYFCASSVGGPGRGSPLHFGNGTRLTVT.

The chain links TRBV6-5 to TRBJ2-7; 9 bases are shared with TRBD2. The length of the CDR3 is 15 residues. V lost 0 bases and J lost 2; bases outside the gene matches: 2. Germline V gene sequence: CDR1 MNHEY, CDR2 SVGAGI. The CDR3 nucleotides read TGTGCCAGCAGTTACTCCTCTAGCGGGACCTACGAGCAGTACTTC. Residues: CASSYSSSGTYEQYF.

This chain connects TRBV5-1 to TRBJ1-4; unclear D gene. Trimming pared 0 bases from V and 5 bases from J, leaving 11 bases between. The CDR3 has 15 amino acids. Germline assignment: CDR1 SGHRS and CDR2 YFSETQ. This CDR3 reads CASSLVGTGNEKLFF. The CDR3 nucleotides read TGCGCCAGCAGCTTGGTAGGCACGGGAAATGAAAAACTGTTTTTT.